The 2 T cell receptor beta chains below were found in one sample sequenced in a study of T cell responses to AZD1222 COVID-19 vaccine. TCRdb's copy holds only in-frame clones and misses some; the assay was immunoSEQ multiplex PCR. The sample comprises tens of thousands of clones, over 85% of which are singletons, and about 2.2% rests with the top ten. The starting material was peripheral blood, obtained on day 0 of AZD1222 vaccination. The source is an adult in good health.

This clone was found once. J is TRBJ1-5 and V is TRBV12-3 or TRBV12-4; D unresolved. The CDR3 is made up of 13 amino acids. V lost 6 bases and J 6 bases, leaving 12 bases between the germline ends. For the CDR3, the DNA is TGTGCCAGCAGAGGTACATCAAGTCAGCCCCAGCATTTT. Translation: CASRGTSSQPQHF.

This chain uses TRBV6-5 with TRBJ1-1, with D possibly matching TRBD1 (5 bases). CDR1 and CDR2 (germline): MNHEY, SVGAGI. Trimming pared 7 bases from V and 4 bases from J, leaving 13 bases between. The CDR3 length is 13 residues. The CDR3 loop reads CASNQGFITEAFF. CDR3 nucleotide sequence: TGTGCCAGCAATCAGGGTTTTATCACTGAAGCTTTCTTT.